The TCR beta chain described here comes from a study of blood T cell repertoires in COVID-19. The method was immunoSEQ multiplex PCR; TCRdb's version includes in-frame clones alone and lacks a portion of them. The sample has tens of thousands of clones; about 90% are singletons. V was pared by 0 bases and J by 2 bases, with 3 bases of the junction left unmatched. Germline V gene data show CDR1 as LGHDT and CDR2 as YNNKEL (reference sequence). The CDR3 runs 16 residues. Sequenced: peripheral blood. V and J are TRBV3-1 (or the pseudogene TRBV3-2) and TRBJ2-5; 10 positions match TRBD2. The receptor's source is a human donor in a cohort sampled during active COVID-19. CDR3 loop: CASSQDLAGGQETQYF. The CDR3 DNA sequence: TGTGCCAGCAGCCAAGATTTAGCGGGGGGACAAGAGACCCAGTACTTC.